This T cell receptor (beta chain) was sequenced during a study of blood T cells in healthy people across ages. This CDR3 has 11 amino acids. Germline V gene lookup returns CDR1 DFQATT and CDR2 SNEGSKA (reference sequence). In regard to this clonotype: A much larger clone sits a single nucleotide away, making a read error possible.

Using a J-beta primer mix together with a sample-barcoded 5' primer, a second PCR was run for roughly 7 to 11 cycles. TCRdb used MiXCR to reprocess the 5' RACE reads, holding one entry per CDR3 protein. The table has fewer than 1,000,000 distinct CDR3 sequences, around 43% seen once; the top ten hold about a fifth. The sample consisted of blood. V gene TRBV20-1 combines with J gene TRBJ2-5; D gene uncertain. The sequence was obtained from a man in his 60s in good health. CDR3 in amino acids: CSARPQGTQYF. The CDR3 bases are TGCAGTGCTAGACCCCAAGGGACCCAGTACTTC.